The 26 T cell receptor beta chains reported below all come from one sample, sequenced in a study of blood T cell repertoires in COVID-19. The table came from immunoSEQ multiplex PCR; TCRdb's copy has only in-frame clones and leaves some out. The sample has hundreds of thousands of clones; 83% are singletons. The sequenced sample was peripheral blood. These receptors originate from a woman aged 30 to 39 with COVID-19, enrolled during active disease.

V usage is TRBV5-4 and J usage is TRBJ2-5, with TRBD1 matching over 8 bases. CDR1 is SGHNT, CDR2 YYREEE, per germline (reference sequence). CDR3 length: 12 residues. V shed 0 bases and J 10 bases; nucleotides not matched to a gene: 2. The CDR3 DNA sequence: TGTGCCAGCAGCTTGGACAGGGGGAACCAGTACTTC. It is translated as CASSLDRGNQYF.

The chain is built from TRBV12-3 or TRBV12-4 and TRBJ2-1; no firm D call. The CDR3 has 11 amino acids. The V end lost 3 bases, the J end lost 7 bases, and 4 bases lay between the germline ends. CDR3 in amino acids: CASSFINEQFF. CDR3 nucleotides: TGTGCCAGCAGTTTTATTAATGAGCAGTTCTTC.

The chain employs TRBV3-1 (or the pseudogene TRBV3-2) and TRBJ2-7, with 8 bases matching TRBD2. After removal of 4 bases from V and 9 bases from J, the junction contained 14 bases not matched to a gene. The CDR3 covers 15 residues. Germline values: CDR1 LGHDT, CDR2 YNNKEL (reference sequence). The CDR3 nucleotides read TGTGCCAGCAGCCCCGGGAGGGCCCCTGGGTTGGCGCAGTACTTC. Protein product: CASSPGRAPGLAQYF.

The table lists this clone with a few counts. The chain couples TRBV7-2 to TRBJ2-2; D not certain. This CDR3 is 15 amino acids long. V was shortened by 3 bases and J by 1 base, with 9 bases between the two germline ends. Germline V lookup: CDR1 SGHTA, CDR2 FQGNSA. CDR3 protein: CASSFRAMNTGELFF. The CDR3 DNA reads TGTGCCAGCAGCTTTCGAGCCATGAACACCGGGGAGCTGTTTTTT.

The CDR3 protein is CATAGANTGELFF. The CDR3 nucleotides read TGTGCCACCGCAGGGGCTAACACCGGGGAGCTGTTTTTT. The chain links TRBV6-5 to TRBJ2-2, with a weak D call TRBD1 (6 bases). The V end lost 10 bases, the J end lost 2 bases, and 11 bases lay between the germline ends. Germline CDR1 MNHEY, CDR2 SVGAGI. This CDR3 is 13 amino acids long.

The genes are TRBV9 and TRBJ1-6, with a tentative D call TRBD1 (6 bases). The CDR3 contains 16 residues. The germline V and J ends were trimmed by 0 bases and 9 bases, with 16 bases remaining between them. CDR1 SGDLS and CDR2 YYNGEE come from the germline V gene. The CDR3 DNA sequence: TGTGCCAGCAGCGTAGGCGGGGGCATGGGGCCTTCACCCCTCCACTTT. This encodes CASSVGGGMGPSPLHF.

This clone was picked up a small number of times. The chain links TRBV6-2 or TRBV6-3 to TRBJ2-1; D is unclear. V was pared by 6 bases and J by 10 bases, with 13 bases between. The CDR3 sequence is 12 residues long. The germline CDR1 and CDR2 sequences are MNHEY and SVGEGT. The CDR3 loop reads CASSPRLGEQFF. The CDR3 nucleotides read TGTGCCAGCAGCCCGAGGCTAGGCGAGCAGTTCTTC.

The chain is built from TRBV7-9 and TRBJ2-5, with 7 bases aligning to TRBD1. The CDR3 contains 19 residues. The ends lost 1 base at V and 1 base at J; junction bases unmatched: 15. The V gene's germline CDR1 is SEHNR and CDR2 FQNEAQ (reference sequence). Here the CDR3 DNA reads TGTGCCAGCAGCTTAGGATATGATCCGGGGACAGATTTCCAAGAGACCCAGTACTTC. Protein product: CASSLGYDPGTDFQETQYF.

The chain links TRBV4-1 to TRBJ1-1; a weak D match, TRBD1 (5 bases). This CDR3 comprises 14 residues. V lost 3 bases and J lost 8, with 16 bases in between. The V gene's germline CDR1 is MGHRA and CDR2 YSYEKL. The CDR3 spells CASSHATGTVEAFF. CDR3 DNA sequence: TGCGCCAGCAGCCATGCCACCGGGACTGTCGAAGCTTTCTTT.

The genes are TRBV6-1 and TRBJ1-1, with D possibly TRBD1 on 5 matching bases. CDR3 length equals 13 residues. CDR1 is MNHNS and CDR2 is SASEGT in the germline V gene. V was pared by 3 bases and J by 8 bases, with 13 bases between. In nucleotides, the CDR3 is TGTGCCAGCAGTGAGGACGGGGGACGAGAAGCTTTCTTT. Residues: CASSEDGGREAFF.

The chain recombines TRBV12-3 or TRBV12-4 with TRBJ2-5; D is perhaps TRBD1 (6 bases). Between the trimmed V and J ends, which lost 5 bases and 11 bases, there was a span of 12 bases. The CDR3 consists of 11 residues. The CDR3 reads CASSLTGRQYF. In DNA form, the CDR3 reads TGTGCCAGCAGTCTAACAGGGAGACAGTACTTC.

The chain combines TRBV9 with TRBJ2-2, with D maybe TRBD2 (5 bases). Per germline, CDR1 SGDLS and CDR2 YYNGEE. The V end was cut by 3 bases, the J end by 1 base, with 7 bases between. The CDR3 covers 14 residues. The CDR3 is CASSASGNTGELFF. In nucleotides, the CDR3 is TGTGCCAGCAGCGCGAGCGGGAACACCGGGGAGCTGTTTTTT.

The gene calls are TRBV5-1 and TRBJ1-1, with D perhaps matching TRBD1 (6 bases). This CDR3 has 13 residues. V lost 2 bases and J lost 4, with 9 bases in between. Per germline, CDR1 SGHRS and CDR2 YFSETQ. The CDR3 sequence: CASSFQGSTEAFF. DNA of the CDR3: TGCGCCAGCAGCTTTCAGGGGAGCACTGAAGCTTTCTTT.

The chain has TRBV5-1 and TRBJ2-1; 13 bases line up with TRBD2. CDR3 length: 14 residues. CDR1 SGHRS and CDR2 YFSETQ come from the germline V gene. Unmatched junction bases numbered 4, after V lost 4 bases and J lost 9 bases. The CDR3, as DNA: TGCGCCAGCAGCGTACTAGCGGGGGGGACTGAGCAGTTCTTC. Protein product: CASSVLAGGTEQFF.

This sequence joins TRBV7-2 and TRBJ1-1; perhaps TRBD1 as D (6 bases). Trimming removed 4 bases at V and 9 bases at J, with 18 bases between. There are 14 residues in the CDR3. CDR1 is SGHTA and CDR2 is FQGNSA in the germline V gene. CDR3: CASSYPGGRVQAFF. The CDR3 DNA follows: TGTGCCAGCAGCTACCCGGGGGGGCGGGTTCAAGCTTTCTTT.

The genes are TRBV7-9 and TRBJ2-5, with 8 positions matching TRBD2. Trimming cost V 1 base and J 4 bases; bases outside gene matches: 8. The CDR3 runs 16 residues. In germline, CDR1 is SEHNR, CDR2 FQNEAQ (reference sequence). The CDR3 here is CASSLGAGGAVETQYF. In nucleotides, the CDR3 is TGTGCCAGCAGCTTAGGTGCCGGGGGGGCGGTAGAGACCCAGTACTTC.

This clone has just one count. This chain links TRBV6-5 with TRBJ1-4; TRBD1 aligns across 10 bases. Germline-derived CDR1 and CDR2 are MNHEY and SVGAGI. CDR3 length equals 15 residues. V lost 0 bases to trimming and J lost 6 bases; unmatched junction nucleotides: 1. The CDR3 sequence is CASSYSGTGDEKLFF. The CDR3 DNA reads as TGTGCCAGCAGTTACTCTGGGACAGGGGATGAAAAACTGTTTTTT.

The chain uses TRBV15 and TRBJ2-2; the D gene is possibly TRBD1 (5 bases). Trimming removed 1 base from V and 8 bases from J, with 5 bases in between. The CDR3 length is 12 residues. Looked up from germline, CDR1 is LNHNV and CDR2 is YYDKDF (reference sequence). CDR3 sequence reads: CATSRGQGELFF. DNA of the CDR3: TGTGCCACCAGCAGAGGACAGGGGGAGCTGTTTTTT.

CDR3: CSVDRAPSYEQYF. CDR3 nucleotide sequence: TGCAGCGTTGACAGGGCCCCTTCCTACGAGCAGTACTTC. This chain joins TRBV29-1 and TRBJ2-7; weak D call: TRBD1 (5 bases). The germline V gene has CDR1 SQVTM and CDR2 ANQGSEA. V lost 3 bases, J lost 1 base, and 10 bases lay in between. This CDR3 is 13 amino acids long.

This clone was counted only a few times. This chain links TRBV6-5 with TRBJ2-7; D is possibly TRBD1 (5 bases). The V gene lost 2 bases and the J gene lost 2 bases, with 10 bases spanning the gap. Germline assignment: CDR1 MNHEY and CDR2 SVGAGI. This CDR3 has 14 residues. The CDR3, as DNA: TGTGCCAGCAGTTACCAAATGGGGCCCTACGAGCAGTACTTC. It specifies CASSYQMGPYEQYF.

This clone was counted only a few times. V is TRBV9 and J is TRBJ2-7; TRBD2 matches 7 bases. Unmatched junction bases numbered 1, after V lost 2 bases and J lost 2 bases. The germline V gene encodes CDR1 SGDLS and CDR2 YYNGEE. CDR3 size: 13 residues. The CDR3 region is CASSVSGTYEQYF. CDR3 DNA: TGTGCCAGCAGCGTCAGCGGGACCTACGAGCAGTACTTC.

This rearrangement joins TRBV5-4 to TRBJ1-1, with 8 bases fitting TRBD1. V lost 7 bases to trimming and J lost 4 bases; unmatched junction nucleotides: 12. This CDR3 comprises 15 residues. The germline gives CDR1 SGHNT, CDR2 YYREEE (reference sequence). This CDR3 reads CASDIQGAFGTEAFF. The CDR3 coding sequence is TGTGCCAGCGATATTCAGGGGGCCTTTGGCACTGAAGCTTTCTTT.

V gene TRBV5-1 combines with J gene TRBJ2-3; the match to TRBD1 covers 8 bases. The CDR3 is made up of 14 amino acids. The germline V gene encodes CDR1 SGHRS and CDR2 YFSETQ. The trim removed 6 bases at V and 1 base at J, leaving 4 bases unmatched. The CDR3 loop reads CASTPGQGTDTQYF. The CDR3, as DNA: TGCGCCAGCACACCGGGACAGGGCACAGATACGCAGTATTTT. Supplemented by reference TRBV5-1 and TRBJ2-3, the full variable domain reads KAGVTQTPRYLIKTRGQQVTLSCSPISGHRSVSWYQQTPGQGLQFLFEYFSETQRNKGNFPGRFSGRQFSNSRSEMNVSTLELGDSALYLCASTPGQGTDTQYFGPGTRLTVL.

This clone has just one count. This chain uses TRBV4-1 with TRBJ2-2; D gene ambiguous. This CDR3 is built from 14 residues. V shed 7 bases and J shed 1 base, with 10 bases lying between them. Germline V lookup: CDR1 MGHRA, CDR2 YSYEKL. CDR3 sequence (DNA): TGCGCCAGCACCCTTCAGGAGAACACCGGGGAGCTGTTTTTT. It translates to CASTLQENTGELFF.

Written as DNA, the CDR3 is TGCGCCAGCAGCCAGCCAGGAGGGGTGAGCAAACTGTTTTTT. Translated: CASSQPGGVSKLFF. J is TRBJ1-4 and V is TRBV4-1, with D maybe TRBD1 (5 bases). Germline V gene lookup returns CDR1 MGHRA and CDR2 YSYEKL. The CDR3 has 14 residues. Between the trimmed V and J ends, which lost 3 bases and 11 bases, there was a span of 16 bases.

This clone has only one observation. The V and J genes are TRBV7-3 and TRBJ2-3; 12 nucleotides match TRBD2. CDR1 is SGHTA and CDR2 is FQGTGA in the germline V gene. V lost 0 bases to trimming and J lost 2 bases; unmatched junction nucleotides: 9. This CDR3 region has 19 residues. Here the CDR3 reads CASSLTGTSGGSNTDTQYF. The CDR3 DNA reads as TGTGCCAGCAGCTTAACGGGTACTAGCGGGGGGTCTAACACAGATACGCAGTATTTT. Filled out from reference TRBV7-3 and TRBJ2-3, the complete variable domain reads GAGVSQTPSNKVTEKGKYVELRCDPISGHTALYWYRQSLGQGPEFLIYFQGTGAADDSGLPNDRFFAVRPEGSVSTLKIQRTERGDSAVYLCASSLTGTSGGSNTDTQYFGPGTRLTVL.